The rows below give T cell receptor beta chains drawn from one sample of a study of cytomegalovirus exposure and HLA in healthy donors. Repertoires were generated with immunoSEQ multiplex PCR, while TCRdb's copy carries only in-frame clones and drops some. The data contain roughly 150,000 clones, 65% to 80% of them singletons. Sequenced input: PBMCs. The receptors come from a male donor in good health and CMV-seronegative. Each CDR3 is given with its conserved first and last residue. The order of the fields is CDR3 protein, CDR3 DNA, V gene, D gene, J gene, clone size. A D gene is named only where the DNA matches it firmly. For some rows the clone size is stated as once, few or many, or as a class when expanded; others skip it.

CASSSGLGGQGSSEQFF | TGCGCCAGCAGCTCGGGCCTGGGTGGACAGGGTAGTAGTGAGCAGTTCTTC | TRBV5-1 | TRBD1 | TRBJ2-1 | -
CASSLRGSTDTQYF | TGTGCCAGCAGCCTCCGGGGAAGCACAGATACGCAGTATTTT | TRBV7-3 | - | TRBJ2-3 | -
CAISESVTGNTEAFF | TGTGCCATCAGTGAGTCGGTCACAGGGAACACTGAAGCTTTCTTT | TRBV10-3 | - | TRBJ1-1 | once
CASRISFGGEAFF | TGTGCCAGCAGGATAAGCTTTGGAGGGGAAGCTTTCTTT | TRBV28 | - | TRBJ1-1 | few
CATGENNQPQHF | TGTGCCACGGGGGAAAACAATCAGCCCCAGCATTTT | TRBV10-3 | - | TRBJ1-5 | -
CASSLAGVGGIPYEQYF | TGCGCCAGCAGCTTGGCCGGGGTGGGAGGGATCCCCTACGAGCAGTACTTC | TRBV5-1 | TRBD2 | TRBJ2-7 | -
CASSGTTGEPTDTQYF | TGTGCCAGCAGCGGAACCACAGGGGAGCCTACAGATACGCAGTATTTT | TRBV6-4 | TRBD1 | TRBJ2-3 | -
CAWSLPDRGVYGYTF | TGTGCCTGGAGTCTTCCGGACAGGGGCGTCTATGGCTACACCTTC | TRBV30 | TRBD1 | TRBJ1-2 | -
CASSLIAGGSPYEQYF | TGTGCCAGCAGTTTGATAGCGGGGGGATCTCCCTACGAGCAGTACTTC | TRBV28 | TRBD2 | TRBJ2-7 | -
CASSPTGQANTGELFF | TGTGCCAGCTCACCGACAGGGCAAGCGAACACCGGGGAGCTGTTTTTT | TRBV18 | TRBD1 | TRBJ2-2 | -
CAWSPLGQGVSYEQYF | TGTGCCTGGAGTCCCCTAGGACAGGGGGTCTCCTACGAGCAGTACTTC | TRBV30 | TRBD1 | TRBJ2-7 | -
CASSVTYEQYF | TGTGCCAGCAGTGTGACTTACGAGCAGTACTTC | TRBV2 | - | TRBJ2-7 | -
CASSQDRGTQYF | TGCGCCAGCAGCCAAGATCGGGGTACGCAGTATTTT | TRBV4-3 | - | TRBJ2-3 | -
CAWSGTSGRTRSYEQYF | TGTGCCTGGAGTGGGACTAGCGGACGTACTCGCTCCTACGAGCAGTACTTC | TRBV30 | TRBD2 | TRBJ2-7 | -
CASSFGSGMYEQYF | TGTGCCAGCAGCTTCGGTAGCGGGATGTACGAGCAGTACTTC | TRBV7-9 | TRBD2 | TRBJ2-7 | -
CASSSDRHGYTF | TGTGCCAGCAGCTCCGACAGGCATGGCTACACCTTC | TRBV5-4 | - | TRBJ1-2 | -
CASRDRQGRNYGYTF | TGTGCCAGCAGGGACAGACAGGGGCGCAACTATGGCTACACCTTC | TRBV28 | TRBD1 | TRBJ1-2 | -
CASSLLTSGGSYEQYF | TGTGCCAGCAGTTTGTTGACTAGCGGGGGGTCCTACGAGCAGTACTTC | TRBV28 | TRBD2 | TRBJ2-7 | -
CASSPKIGAGGNTEAFF | TGTGCCAGCTCACCAAAAATCGGGGCAGGGGGGAACACTGAAGCTTTCTTT | TRBV18 | TRBD1 | TRBJ1-1 | few
CASSPPWRGRGRSGNTIYF | TGTGCCAGCAGCCCTCCATGGCGGGGGAGAGGACGCTCTGGAAACACCATATATTTT | TRBV5-5 | - | TRBJ1-3 | once
CASSLPGTENTEAFF | TGCGCCAGCAGCTTGCCCGGAACAGAGAACACTGAAGCTTTCTTT | TRBV5-1 | - | TRBJ1-1 | -
CASSPGQTNTEAFF | TGTGCCAGCAGCCCTGGACAGACAAACACTGAAGCTTTCTTT | TRBV7-2 | - | TRBJ1-1 | -
CASRPPGASGRAGELFF | TGCGCCAGCAGACCCCCCGGGGCCAGCGGGAGGGCCGGGGAGCTGTTTTTT | TRBV5-1 | TRBD2 | TRBJ2-2 | few
CASSLGLGYLDEQFF | TGTGCCAGTAGTTTGGGACTAGGGTATTTGGATGAGCAGTTCTTC | TRBV19 | TRBD2 | TRBJ2-1 | few
CASSTGLFLSYEQYF | TGTGCCAGCAGTACGGGACTCTTCCTCTCCTACGAGCAGTACTTC | TRBV2 | - | TRBJ2-7 | -
CASSLAGTSGREFF | TGTGCCAGCAGCTTAGCTGGGACTAGCGGGAGGGAGTTCTTC | TRBV7-2 | TRBD2 | TRBJ2-1 | once
CGGWGGYTF | TGCGGGGGGTGGGGGGGCTACACCTTC | TRBV20-1 | - | TRBJ1-2 | -
CASSEHGTEQETQYF | TGTGCCAGCAGTGAACACGGGACTGAGCAAGAGACCCAGTACTTC | TRBV2 | - | TRBJ2-5 | -
CASSLGGRSYNEQFF | TGTGCCAGCAGTTTAGGCGGGAGGTCCTACAATGAGCAGTTCTTC | TRBV28 | TRBD2 | TRBJ2-1 | -
CASSQDPGRGNYGYTF | TGCGCCAGCAGCCAAGACCCGGGCAGGGGAAACTATGGCTACACCTTC | TRBV4-1 | - | TRBJ1-2 | -
CASSYDSRVGSPLHF | TGTGCCAGCAGTTACGATTCCAGGGTCGGTTCACCCCTCCACTTT | TRBV6-5 | - | TRBJ1-6 | -
CASSFITGSYEQYF | TGTGCCAGCAGCTTCATAACTGGTTCCTACGAGCAGTACTTC | TRBV7-9 | - | TRBJ2-7 | -
CASSPAGLAHTGELFF | TGTGCCAGCAGCCCCGCCGGACTAGCTCACACCGGGGAGCTGTTTTTT | TRBV28 | TRBD2 | TRBJ2-2 | few
CSVDPQGRHPEQFF | TGCAGCGTTGACCCGCAGGGAAGGCACCCCGAGCAGTTCTTC | TRBV29-1 | - | TRBJ2-1 | -
CASSYSGQGKETQYF | TGTGCCAGCAGTTACTCGGGTCAGGGAAAAGAGACCCAGTACTTC | TRBV6-5 | - | TRBJ2-5 | -
CASSSGQLNTEAFF | TGTGCCAGCAGTTCGGGACAATTGAACACTGAAGCTTTCTTT | TRBV27 | - | TRBJ1-1 | once
CASSLNPYYYEQYF | TGTGCCAGCAGCTTAAATCCATACTACTACGAGCAGTACTTC | TRBV7-2 | - | TRBJ2-7 | -
CASSFFAGAYYEQYF | TGTGCCAGCAGCTTCTTCGCGGGGGCCTATTACGAGCAGTACTTC | TRBV11-1 | - | TRBJ2-7 | -
CASSFPRASYNSPLHF | TGTGCCAGCAGTTTTCCCCGAGCCTCCTATAATTCACCCCTCCACTTT | TRBV28 | - | TRBJ1-6 | -
CASSLSRGFGETQYF | TGTGCCAGCAGCTTATCTCGGGGGTTCGGAGAGACCCAGTACTTC | TRBV7-3 | - | TRBJ2-5 | -
CASSPGAPSYNEQFF | TGCGCCAGCAGCCCTGGGGCCCCCTCCTACAATGAGCAGTTCTTC | TRBV10-2 | - | TRBJ2-1 | -
CASSLNAGAETQYF | TGTGCCAGCAGCTTAAACGCGGGGGCTGAGACCCAGTACTTC | TRBV7-8 | - | TRBJ2-5 | -
CASSFRSGLNSPLHF | TGTGCCAGCAGCTTCCGGTCAGGTCTTAATTCACCCCTCCACTTT | TRBV5-4 | - | TRBJ1-6 | -
CASNAGGSEQFF | TGTGCCAGCAACGCGGGGGGGTCTGAGCAGTTCTTC | TRBV9 | TRBD2 | TRBJ2-1 | -
CASSYRDSSYEQYF | TGTGCCAGCAGTTACCGGGACAGCTCCTACGAGCAGTACTTC | TRBV6-6 | TRBD1 | TRBJ2-7 | -
CATSRGTSADTQYF | TGTGCCACCAGCAGGGGGACTAGCGCAGATACGCAGTATTTT | TRBV15 | TRBD2 | TRBJ2-3 | -
CASSPGQGVGQPQHF | TGCGCCAGCAGCCCCGGACAGGGGGTAGGTCAGCCCCAGCATTTT | TRBV5-1 | TRBD1 | TRBJ1-5 | once
CAWSVQVNTEAFF | TGTGCCTGGAGCGTTCAGGTGAACACTGAAGCTTTCTTT | TRBV30 | - | TRBJ1-1 | -
CASSFDSTNEKLFF | TGCGCCAGCAGCTTTGACAGCACTAATGAAAAACTGTTTTTT | TRBV5-1 | - | TRBJ1-4 | -
CASSEGGGGTTDTQYF | TGTGCCAGCAGTGAAGGCGGCGGGGGGACCACAGATACGCAGTATTTT | TRBV6-4 | TRBD2 | TRBJ2-3 | -
CATGTGSYEQYF | TGTGCCACAGGGACAGGCTCCTACGAGCAGTACTTC | TRBV10-3 | TRBD1 | TRBJ2-7 | few
CASTYRTGDGYTF | TGTGCCAGCACTTACAGGACAGGCGATGGCTACACCTTC | TRBV6-1 | TRBD1 | TRBJ1-2 | -
CASSLGNTGTGNTEAFF | TGCGCCAGCAGCTTGGGGAACACCGGGACAGGGAACACTGAAGCTTTCTTT | TRBV5-1 | TRBD1 | TRBJ1-1 | -
CASSRLLAGGPEDTQYF | TGTGCCAGCAGCCGATTACTAGCGGGGGGGCCGGAAGATACGCAGTATTTT | TRBV7-9 | TRBD2 | TRBJ2-3 | -
CASRLTGAGELFF | TGTGCCAGCAGACTGACAGGGGCCGGGGAGCTGTTTTTT | TRBV27 | TRBD1 | TRBJ2-2 | -
CASSSLGGWGDTEAFF | TGTGCCAGCAGCTCCCTGGGGGGGTGGGGCGACACTGAAGCTTTCTTT | TRBV7-9 | - | TRBJ1-1 | -
CASSIAGTRQGNEKLFF | TGTGCCAGTAGTATAGCCGGCACGCGACAGGGGAATGAAAAACTGTTTTTT | TRBV19 | TRBD1 | TRBJ1-4 | few
CASTPSSVRVAGSYEQYF | TGTGCCAGCACTCCCTCGTCAGTAAGAGTAGCGGGAAGCTACGAGCAGTACTTC | TRBV28 | TRBD2 | TRBJ2-7 | -
CASRAGTRQPQHF | TGTGCCAGCAGAGCGGGGACGCGACAGCCCCAGCATTTT | TRBV28 | - | TRBJ1-5 | -
CASSLQGSGYGYTF | TGTGCCAGCAGTTTGCAGGGGTCTGGCTATGGCTACACCTTC | TRBV28 | - | TRBJ1-2 | -